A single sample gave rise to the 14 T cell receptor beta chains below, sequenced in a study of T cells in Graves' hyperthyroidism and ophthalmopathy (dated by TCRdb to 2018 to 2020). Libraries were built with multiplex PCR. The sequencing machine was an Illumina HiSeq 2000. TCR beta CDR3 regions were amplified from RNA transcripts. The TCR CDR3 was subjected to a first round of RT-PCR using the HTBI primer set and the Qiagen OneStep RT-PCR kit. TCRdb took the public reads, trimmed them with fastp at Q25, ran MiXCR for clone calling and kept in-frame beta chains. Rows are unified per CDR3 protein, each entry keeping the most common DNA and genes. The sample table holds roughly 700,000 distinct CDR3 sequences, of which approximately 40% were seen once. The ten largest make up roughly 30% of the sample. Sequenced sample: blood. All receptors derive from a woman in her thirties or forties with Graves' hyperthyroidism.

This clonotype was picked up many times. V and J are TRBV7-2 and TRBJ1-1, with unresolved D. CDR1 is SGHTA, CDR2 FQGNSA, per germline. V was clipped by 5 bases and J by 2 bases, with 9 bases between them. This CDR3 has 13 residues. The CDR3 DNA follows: TGTGCCAGCAGCCAATTCCATAACACTGAAGCTTTCTTT. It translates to CASSQFHNTEAFF. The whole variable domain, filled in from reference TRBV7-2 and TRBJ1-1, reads GAGVSQSPSNKVTEKGKDVELRCDPISGHTALYWYRQSLGQGLEFLIYFQGNSAPDKSGLPSDRFSAERTGGSVSTLTIQRTQQEDSAVYLCASSQFHNTEAFFGQGTRLTVV.

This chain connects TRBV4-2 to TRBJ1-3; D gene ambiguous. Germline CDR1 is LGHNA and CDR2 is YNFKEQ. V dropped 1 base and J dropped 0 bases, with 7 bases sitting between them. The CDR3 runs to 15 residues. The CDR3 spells CASSQVVSSGNTIYF. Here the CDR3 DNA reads TGTGCCAGCAGCCAAGTCGTAAGCTCTGGAAACACCATATATTTT.

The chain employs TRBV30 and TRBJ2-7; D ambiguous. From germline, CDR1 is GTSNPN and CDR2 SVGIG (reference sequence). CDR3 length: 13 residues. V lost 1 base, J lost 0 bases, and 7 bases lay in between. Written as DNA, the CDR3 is TGTGCCTGGAGTGGAAGAGTCTCCTACGAGCAGTACTTC. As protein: CAWSGRVSYEQYF. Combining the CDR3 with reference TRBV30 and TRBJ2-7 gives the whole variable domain SQTIHQWPATLVQPVGSPLSLECTVEGTSNPNLYWYRQAAGRGLQLLFYSVGIGQISSEVPQNLSASRPQDRQFILSSKKLLLSDSGFYLCAWSGRVSYEQYFGPGTRLTVT.

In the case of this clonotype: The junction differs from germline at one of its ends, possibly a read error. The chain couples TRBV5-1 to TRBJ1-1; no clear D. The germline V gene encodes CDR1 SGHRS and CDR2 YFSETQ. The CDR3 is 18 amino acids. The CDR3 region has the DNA TGTGCCAGCAGCCTCCCAGCTTGGTCCCAGAGGGAGCACACTGAAGCTTTCTTT. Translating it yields CASSLPAWSQREHTEAFF.

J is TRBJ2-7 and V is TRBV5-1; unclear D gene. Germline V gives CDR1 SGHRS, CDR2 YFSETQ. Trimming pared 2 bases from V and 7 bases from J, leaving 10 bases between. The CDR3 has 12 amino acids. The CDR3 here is CASSLLLGEQYF. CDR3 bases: TGCGCCAGCAGCTTACTCCTTGGGGAGCAGTACTTC.

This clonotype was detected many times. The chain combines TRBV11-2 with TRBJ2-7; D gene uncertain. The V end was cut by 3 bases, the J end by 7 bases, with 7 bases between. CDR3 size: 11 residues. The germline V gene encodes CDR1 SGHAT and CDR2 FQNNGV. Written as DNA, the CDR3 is TGTGCCAGCAGCTTTAGTCAAGAGCAGTACTTC. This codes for CASSFSQEQYF.

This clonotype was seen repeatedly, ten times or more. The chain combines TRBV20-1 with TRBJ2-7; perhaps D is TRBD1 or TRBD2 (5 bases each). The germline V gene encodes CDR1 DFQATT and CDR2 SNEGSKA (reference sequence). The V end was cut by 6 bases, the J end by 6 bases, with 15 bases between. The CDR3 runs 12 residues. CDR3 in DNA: TGCAGTGCCTCGACAGCGGCGGGCGAGCAGTACTTC. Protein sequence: CSASTAAGEQYF.

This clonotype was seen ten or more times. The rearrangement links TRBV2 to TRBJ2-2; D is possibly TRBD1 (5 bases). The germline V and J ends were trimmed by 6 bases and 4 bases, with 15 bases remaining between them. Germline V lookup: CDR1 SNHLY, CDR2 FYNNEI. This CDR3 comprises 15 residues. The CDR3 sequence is CASRADTRFTGELFF. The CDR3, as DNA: TGTGCCAGCAGGGCGGACACCCGATTCACCGGGGAGCTGTTTTTT. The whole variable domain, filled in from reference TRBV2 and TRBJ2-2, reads EPEVTQTPSHQVTQMGQEVILRCVPISNHLYFYWYRQILGQKVEFLVSFYNNEISEKSEIFDDQFSVERPDGSNFTLKIRSTKLEDSAMYFCASRADTRFTGELFFGEGSRLTVL.

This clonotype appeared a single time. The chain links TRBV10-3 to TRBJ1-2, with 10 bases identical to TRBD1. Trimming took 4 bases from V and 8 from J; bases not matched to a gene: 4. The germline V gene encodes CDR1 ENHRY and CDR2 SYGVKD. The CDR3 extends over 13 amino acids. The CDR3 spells CAISGGTGEGYTF. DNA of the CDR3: TGTGCCATCAGTGGGGGGACAGGGGAGGGCTACACCTTC.

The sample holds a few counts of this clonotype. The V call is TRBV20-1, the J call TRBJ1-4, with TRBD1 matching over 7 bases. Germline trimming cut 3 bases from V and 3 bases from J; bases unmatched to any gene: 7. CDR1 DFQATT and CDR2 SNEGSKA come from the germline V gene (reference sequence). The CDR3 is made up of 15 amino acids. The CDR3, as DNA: TGCAGTGCTAGGGACTACAGGGGAGCTAATGAAAAACTGTTTTTT. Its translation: CSARDYRGANEKLFF.

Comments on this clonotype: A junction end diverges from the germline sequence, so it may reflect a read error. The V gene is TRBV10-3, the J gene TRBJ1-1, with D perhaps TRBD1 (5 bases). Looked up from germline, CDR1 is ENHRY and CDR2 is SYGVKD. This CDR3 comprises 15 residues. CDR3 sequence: CASSERWGNPTEAFF. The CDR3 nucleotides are TGTGCCAGCAGTGAGCGGTGGGGCAATCCAACTGAAGCTTTCTTT.

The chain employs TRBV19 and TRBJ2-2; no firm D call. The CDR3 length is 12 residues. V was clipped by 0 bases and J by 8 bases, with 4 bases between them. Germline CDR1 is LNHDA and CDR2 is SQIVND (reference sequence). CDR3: CASSIEAGELFF. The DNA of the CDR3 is TGTGCCAGTAGTATAGAAGCAGGGGAGCTGTTTTTT.

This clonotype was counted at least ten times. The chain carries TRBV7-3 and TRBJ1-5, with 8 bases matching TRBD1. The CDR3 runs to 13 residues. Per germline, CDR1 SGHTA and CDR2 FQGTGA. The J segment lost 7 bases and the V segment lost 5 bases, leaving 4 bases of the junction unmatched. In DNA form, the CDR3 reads TGTGCCAGCAGCAACGGACAGGGCCAGCCCCAGCATTTT. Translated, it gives CASSNGQGQPQHF.

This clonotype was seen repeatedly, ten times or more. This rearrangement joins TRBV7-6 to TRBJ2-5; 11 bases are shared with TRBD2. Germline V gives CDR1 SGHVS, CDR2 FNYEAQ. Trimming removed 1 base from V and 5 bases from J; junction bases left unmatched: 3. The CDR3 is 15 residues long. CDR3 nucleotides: TGTGCCAGCAGCTTAGGACTAGCGGGATACGAGACCCAGTACTTC. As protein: CASSLGLAGYETQYF.